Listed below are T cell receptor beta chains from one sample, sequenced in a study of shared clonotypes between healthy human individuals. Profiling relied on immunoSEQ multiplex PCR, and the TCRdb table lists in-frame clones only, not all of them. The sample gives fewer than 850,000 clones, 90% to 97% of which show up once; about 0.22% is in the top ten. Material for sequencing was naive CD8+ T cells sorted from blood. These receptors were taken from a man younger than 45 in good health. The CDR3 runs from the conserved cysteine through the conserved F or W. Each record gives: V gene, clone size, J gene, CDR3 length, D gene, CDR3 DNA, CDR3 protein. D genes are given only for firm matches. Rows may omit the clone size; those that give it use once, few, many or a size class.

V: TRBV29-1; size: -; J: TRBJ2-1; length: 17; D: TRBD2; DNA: TGCAGCGTTGAAGGGAACCCCCTAGCGGGACTAGGGAATGAGCAGTTCTTC; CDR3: CSVEGNPLAGLGNEQFF
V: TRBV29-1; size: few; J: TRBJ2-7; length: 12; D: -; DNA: TGCAGCGTTGAAGTCCGGGGCTACGAGCAGTACTTC; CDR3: CSVEVRGYEQYF
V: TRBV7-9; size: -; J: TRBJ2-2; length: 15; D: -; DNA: TGTGCCAGCAGCCCGGACCCCCTTCTGGCCGGGGAGCTGTTTTTT; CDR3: CASSPDPLLAGELFF
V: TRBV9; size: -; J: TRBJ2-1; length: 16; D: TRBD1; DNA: TGTGCCAGCAGCGTAGGGGGACAGGGGAAGTACAATGAGCAGTTCTTC; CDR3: CASSVGGQGKYNEQFF
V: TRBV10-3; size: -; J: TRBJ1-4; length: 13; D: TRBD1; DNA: TGTGCCATCAGTGGGACAGGGGGCCAAAAACTGTTTTTT; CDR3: CAISGTGGQKLFF
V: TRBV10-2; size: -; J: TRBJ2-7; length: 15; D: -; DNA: TGCGCCAGCAGTGAAGGGCCAGGAAGCTCCTACGAGCAGTACTTC; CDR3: CASSEGPGSSYEQYF
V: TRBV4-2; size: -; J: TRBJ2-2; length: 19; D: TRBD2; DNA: TGTGCCAGCAGCCAAGTGGAGGGACTAGCGGGAGTGGGGACCGGGGAGCTGTTTTTT; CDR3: CASSQVEGLAGVGTGELFF
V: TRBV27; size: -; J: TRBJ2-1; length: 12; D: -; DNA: TGTGCCAGCAGTAAAGGGTACAATGAGCAGTTCTTC; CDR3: CASSKGYNEQFF
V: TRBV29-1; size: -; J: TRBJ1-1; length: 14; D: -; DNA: TGCAGCGTTGATCGAGGCCTCATGAACACTGAAGCTTTCTTT; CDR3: CSVDRGLMNTEAFF
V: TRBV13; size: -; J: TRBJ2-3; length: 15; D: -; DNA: TGTGCCAGTTCAGGGGCAGGGGAAAACACAGATACGCAGTATTTT; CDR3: CASSGAGENTDTQYF
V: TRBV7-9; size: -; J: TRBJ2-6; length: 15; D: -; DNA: TGTGCCAGCAGCTCCTGGTTCCCTGGGGCCAACGTCCTGACTTTC; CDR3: CASSSWFPGANVLTF
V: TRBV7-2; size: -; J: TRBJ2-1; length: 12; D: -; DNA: TGTGCCAGCAGCTTATACATCAATGAGCAGTTCTTC; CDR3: CASSLYINEQFF
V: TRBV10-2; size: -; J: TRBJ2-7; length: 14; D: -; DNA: TGCGCCAGCAGTGAGCAGGAGAACTCCTACGAGCAGTACTTC; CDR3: CASSEQENSYEQYF
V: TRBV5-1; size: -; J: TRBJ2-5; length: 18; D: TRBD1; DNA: TGCGCCAGCAGCTCATCCGGGACAGGGGGCTTTGTAGAAGAGACCCAGTACTTC; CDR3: CASSSSGTGGFVEETQYF
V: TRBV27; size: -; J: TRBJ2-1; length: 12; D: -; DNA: TGTGCCAGCAGTTTTCTAGCGAGTGAGCAGTTCTTC; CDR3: CASSFLASEQFF
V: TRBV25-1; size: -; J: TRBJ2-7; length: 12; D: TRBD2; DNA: TGTGCCAGCGTGGGGGGGGACTACGAGCAGTACTTC; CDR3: CASVGGDYEQYF
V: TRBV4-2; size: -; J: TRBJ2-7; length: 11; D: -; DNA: TGTGCCAGCAGTCGGAGCGACGAGCAGTACTTC; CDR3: CASSRSDEQYF
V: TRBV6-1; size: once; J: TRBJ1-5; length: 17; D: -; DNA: TGTGCCAGCAGTGAATCCCGGACCTCTACGCGCTATCAGCCCCAGCATTTT; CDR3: CASSESRTSTRYQPQHF
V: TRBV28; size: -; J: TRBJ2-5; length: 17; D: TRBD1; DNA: TGTGCCAGCAGTTTAGTTTATCCGGGACAGGTACAAGAGACCCAGTACTTC; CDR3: CASSLVYPGQVQETQYF
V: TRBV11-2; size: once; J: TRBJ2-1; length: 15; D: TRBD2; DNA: TGTGCCAGCAGCCAGGGACTAGCGGGAGTCAATGAGCAGTTCTTC; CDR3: CASSQGLAGVNEQFF
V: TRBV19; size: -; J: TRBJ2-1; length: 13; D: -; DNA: TGTGCCAGTAGTAAGGGACTTTTGAATGAGCAGTTCTTC; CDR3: CASSKGLLNEQFF
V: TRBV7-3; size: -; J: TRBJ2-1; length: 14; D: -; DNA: TGTGCCAGCAGCCTATTAACTAGTGGCAATGAGCAGTTCTTC; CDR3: CASSLLTSGNEQFF
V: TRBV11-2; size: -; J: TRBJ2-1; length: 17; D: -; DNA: TGTGCCAGCAGCTTTGCCTCACCCCCCAGCTCCTACAATGAGCAGTTCTTC; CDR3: CASSFASPPSSYNEQFF
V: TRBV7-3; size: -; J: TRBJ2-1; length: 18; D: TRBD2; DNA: TGTGCCAGCAGCTCTGGGACTAGCGGGAGTATCGCGCACAATGAGCAGTTCTTC; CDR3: CASSSGTSGSIAHNEQFF
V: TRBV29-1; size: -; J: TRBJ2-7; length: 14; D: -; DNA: TGCAGCGTTGTGGTGGCGGATGCGTCCTACGAGCAGTACTTC; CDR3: CSVVVADASYEQYF
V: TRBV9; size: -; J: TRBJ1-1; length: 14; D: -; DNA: TGTGCCAGCAGCGTCCGGGGATGGAACACTGAAGCTTTCTTT; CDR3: CASSVRGWNTEAFF
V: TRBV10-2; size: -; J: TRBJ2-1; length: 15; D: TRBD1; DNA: TGCGCCAGCAGCATACCGGGACAGCACTACAATGAGCAGTTCTTC; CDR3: CASSIPGQHYNEQFF
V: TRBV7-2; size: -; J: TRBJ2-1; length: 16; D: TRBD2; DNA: TGTGCCAGCAGCTTGACTTGGGGGAGGGTGTGGGATGAGCAGTTCTTC; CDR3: CASSLTWGRVWDEQFF
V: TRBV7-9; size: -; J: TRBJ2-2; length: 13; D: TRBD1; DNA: TGTGCCAGCAGCCAGGGACAGGGCGGGGAGCTGTTTTTT; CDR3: CASSQGQGGELFF
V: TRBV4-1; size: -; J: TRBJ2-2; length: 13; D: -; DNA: TGCGCCAGCAGCCATCTTGGAACCGGGGAGCTGTTTTTT; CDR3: CASSHLGTGELFF
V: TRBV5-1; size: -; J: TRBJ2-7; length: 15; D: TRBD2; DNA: TGCGCCAGCAGCTTGGGGACTAGCGGCTCCTACGAGCAGTACTTC; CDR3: CASSLGTSGSYEQYF
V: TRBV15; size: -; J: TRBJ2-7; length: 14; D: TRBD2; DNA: TGTGCCACCAGTCCAGCGGGGAGCTCCTACGAGCAGTACTTC; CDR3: CATSPAGSSYEQYF
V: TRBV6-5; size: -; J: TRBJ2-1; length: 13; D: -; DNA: TGTGCCAGCAGTTTTCGTACTTACAATGAGCAGTTCTTC; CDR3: CASSFRTYNEQFF
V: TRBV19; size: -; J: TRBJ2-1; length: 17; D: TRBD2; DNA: TGTGCCAGTAGTATCCAACCTACTAGCGGGAGGAATAATGAGCAGTTCTTC; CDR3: CASSIQPTSGRNNEQFF
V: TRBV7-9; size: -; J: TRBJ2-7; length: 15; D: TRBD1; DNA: TGTGCCAGCAGCTCATGGGACAGGGAGAACCACGAGCAGTACTTC; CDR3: CASSSWDRENHEQYF
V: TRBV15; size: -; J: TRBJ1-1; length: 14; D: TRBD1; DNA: TGTGCCACCAGCAGGACAGGGGGCAACACTGAAGCTTTCTTT; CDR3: CATSRTGGNTEAFF
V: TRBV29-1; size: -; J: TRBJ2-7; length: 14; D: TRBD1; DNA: TGCAGCGTCCAACCGGGACAGGGGGCCGTAAGGCAGTACTTC; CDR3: CSVQPGQGAVRQYF
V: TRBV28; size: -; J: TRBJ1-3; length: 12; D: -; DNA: TGTGCCAGCAGCTTCGGCAGTAACACCATATATTTT; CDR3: CASSFGSNTIYF
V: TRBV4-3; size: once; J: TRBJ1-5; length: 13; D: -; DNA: TGCGCCAGCAGCCAATGGCAGGGTTATCTCCAGCATTTT; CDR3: CASSQWQGYLQHF
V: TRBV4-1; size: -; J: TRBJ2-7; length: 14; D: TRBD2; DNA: TGCGCCAGCAGCGAACCGGGACTATCCTACGAGCAGTACTTC; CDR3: CASSEPGLSYEQYF
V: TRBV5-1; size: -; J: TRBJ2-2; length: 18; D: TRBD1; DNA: TGCGCCAGCAGTTTATCCCCGAACAGGGGGCCGAGCACCGGGGAGCTGTTTTTT; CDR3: CASSLSPNRGPSTGELFF
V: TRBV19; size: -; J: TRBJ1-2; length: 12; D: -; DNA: TGTGCCAGTAGTATCGACAGTCATGGCTACACCTTC; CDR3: CASSIDSHGYTF
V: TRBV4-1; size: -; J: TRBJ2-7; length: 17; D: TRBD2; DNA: TGCGCCAGCAGCCAAGATCCCCTAGCGGGGATCTCCTACGAGCAGTACTTC; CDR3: CASSQDPLAGISYEQYF
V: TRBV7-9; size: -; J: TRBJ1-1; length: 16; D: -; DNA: TGTGCTTTAACGGGGGAAGCTTCGAGAGTGAACACTGAAGCTTTCTTT; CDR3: CALTGEASRVNTEAFF
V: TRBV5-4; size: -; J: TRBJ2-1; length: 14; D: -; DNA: TGTGCCAGCAGCCCATGGGCCCCGGCCGATGAGCAGTTCTTC; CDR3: CASSPWAPADEQFF